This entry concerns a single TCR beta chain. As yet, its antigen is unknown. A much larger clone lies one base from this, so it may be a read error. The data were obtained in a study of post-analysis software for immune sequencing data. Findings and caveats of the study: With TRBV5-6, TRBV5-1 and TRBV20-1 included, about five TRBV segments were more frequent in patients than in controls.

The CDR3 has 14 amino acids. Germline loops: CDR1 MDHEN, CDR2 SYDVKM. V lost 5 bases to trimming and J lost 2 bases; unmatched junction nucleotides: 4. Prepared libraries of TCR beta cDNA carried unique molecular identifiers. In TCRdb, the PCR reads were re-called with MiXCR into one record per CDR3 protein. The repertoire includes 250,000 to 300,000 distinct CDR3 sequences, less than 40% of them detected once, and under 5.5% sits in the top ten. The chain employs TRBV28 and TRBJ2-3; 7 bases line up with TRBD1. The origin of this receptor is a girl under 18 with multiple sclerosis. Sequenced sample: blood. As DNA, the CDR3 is TGTGCCAGCAGTATGGGACAGATCACAGATACGCAGTATTTT. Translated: CASSMGQITDTQYF.